Listed below are T cell receptor beta chains from one sample, sequenced in a study of CD8+CD57+ T cells in acquired aplastic anemia. TCRdb recomputed calls from the reads with MiXCR, one row per CDR3 protein. The table records under 200,000 distinct CDR3 sequences, around 47% of them present only once. Sequencing used sorted CD4+, CD8+, or CD8+CD57+ T cells (not recorded which) from PBMCs. These receptors originate from a human donor with aplastic anemia. Both conserved end residues are part of each CDR3. The D gene is left open where the match is weak. Clone size is stated in some rows and not others, as once, few, many or a class when expanded.

TRBV20-1,14,.,TRBD2,TRBJ2-1,TGCAGTGCAAAGGGGACTAGCGGGGACAGTGAGCAGTTCTTC,CSAKGTSGDSEQFF
TRBV5-1,13,many,.,TRBJ2-7,TGCGCCAGCAGCATCACTAGCTCCTACGAGCAGTACTTC,CASSITSSYEQYF
TRBV6-5,13,many,.,TRBJ1-2,TGTGCCAGCAGTTACTCGGGGGGGCATGGCTACACCTTC,CASSYSGGHGYTF
TRBV19,14,.,.,TRBJ2-7,TGTGCCAGTAGTAGTAACAGGGAATCCTACGAGCAGTACTTC,CASSSNRESYEQYF
TRBV29-1,14,.,TRBD2,TRBJ2-3,TGCAGCGTTTCGACTAGCGGGGAATATGATACGCAGTATTTT,CSVSTSGEYDTQYF
TRBV25-1,15,.,.,TRBJ2-1,TGTGCCAGCAGCTTAGTATGGGACTCCTACAATGAGCAGTTCTTC,CASSLVWDSYNEQFF
TRBV20-1,15,many,.,TRBJ1-4,TGCAGTGCCCCACCACAGGGATCAACTAATGAAAAACTGTTTTTT,CSAPPQGSTNEKLFF
TRBV19,13,.,TRBD1,TRBJ1-2,TGTGCCAGTAGTTTACAGGGGGCGCTTGGCTACACCTTC,CASSLQGALGYTF
TRBV10-3,17,many,.,TRBJ2-3,TGTGCCATCAGTGAGTCGCGAGGGGCTAGCCGCACAGATACGCAGTATTTT,CAISESRGASRTDTQYF
TRBV18,12,few,.,TRBJ1-1,TGTGCCAGCTCACAGGGAGTTCCTGAAGCTTTCTTT,CASSQGVPEAFF
TRBV20-1,11,many,.,TRBJ2-1,TGCAGTGCCCCCGGGCAAAGAGAGCAGTTCTTC,CSAPGQREQFF
TRBV10-3,16,once,TRBD2,TRBJ2-3,TGTGCCATCAGTGGGCTAGCGGGGGCCAACACAGATACGCAGTATTTT,CAISGLAGANTDTQYF
TRBV7-9,13,many,TRBD1,TRBJ1-1,TGTGCCAGCAGAAAACAGGGGCCCACTGAAGCTTTCTTT,CASRKQGPTEAFF
TRBV7-3,13,few,.,TRBJ2-7,TGTGCCAGCAGCTTACAGCCGGCCTACGAGCAGTACTTC,CASSLQPAYEQYF
TRBV24-1,15,few,.,TRBJ2-3,TGTGCCACCAGTGATTCGGGACGGAGCACAGATACGCAGTATTTT,CATSDSGRSTDTQYF
TRBV20-1,13,many,TRBD1,TRBJ1-1,TGCAGTGCTAGAAGGACAGGGAACACTGAAGCTTTCTTT,CSARRTGNTEAFF
TRBV2,16,.,.,TRBJ1-6,TGTGCCAGCAGTGGTGTCGGGACAAGGCGTAATTCACCCCTCCACTTT,CASSGVGTRRNSPLHF
TRBV29-1,12,.,.,TRBJ1-2,TGCAGCGTTCTCCTCGCCATCTATGGCTGCACCTTC,CSVLLAIYGCTF
TRBV27,12,.,.,TRBJ1-1,TGTGCCAGTAGGCAGGGTTCCACTGAAGCTTTCTTT,CASRQGSTEAFF
TRBV19,12,once,TRBD1,TRBJ1-2,TGTGCCACCCAAGGACAGGGAATTGACTACACCTTC,CATQGQGIDYTF
TRBV2,15,many,TRBD1,TRBJ1-5,TGTGCCAGCAGTGAACTGGGACAGAACAATCAGCCCCAGCATTTT,CASSELGQNNQPQHF
TRBV9,12,.,.,TRBJ1-1,TGTGCCAGCAGCGCGATAAACACTGAAGCTTTCTTT,CASSAINTEAFF
TRBV2,14,many,TRBD2,TRBJ2-7,TGTGCCAGCAGTGCTATGGGGGGGGGATACGAGCAGTACTTC,CASSAMGGGYEQYF
TRBV12-3/TRBV12-4,14,many,TRBD1,TRBJ1-2,TGTGCCAGCAGTTTGGCCAGGGGGCTTTATGGCTACACCTTC,CASSLARGLYGYTF
TRBV27,14,many,TRBD1,TRBJ2-3,TGTGCCAGCAGTTTGGGACAGCTCACAGATACGCAGTATTTT,CASSLGQLTDTQYF
TRBV6-2/TRBV6-3,13,few,.,TRBJ2-3,TGTGCCAGCCGGGACCCGCCCGGCGATACGCAGTATTTT,CASRDPPGDTQYF
TRBV2,15,.,TRBD1,TRBJ2-7,TGTGCCAGCAGTGAAAGCCAGGGGGCGTTCTACGAGCGGTACTTC,CASSESQGAFYERYF
TRBV19,14,.,.,TRBJ2-2,TGTGCCAGTAGAAGTTCCTCGAGGACCGGGGAGCTGTTTTTT,CASRSSSRTGELFF
TRBV2,13,.,.,TRBJ1-2,TGTGCCAGCACTGTCGGGGAAGTCTATGGCTACACCTTC,CASTVGEVYGYTF
TRBV6-1,12,many,.,TRBJ2-3,TGTGCCAGCAGTGATTTTACAGATACGCAGTATTTT,CASSDFTDTQYF
TRBV19,15,.,.,TRBJ2-2,TGTGCCAGTAGTATAGACATGAGAGTAACCGGGGAGCTGTTTTTT,CASSIDMRVTGELFF
TRBV10-3,14,.,TRBD1,TRBJ1-1,TGTGCCATCAGGTCGACAGGGCTGAACACTGAAGCTTTCTTT,CAIRSTGLNTEAFF
TRBV10-1,16,.,.,TRBJ2-7,TGCGCCAGCAGTGGCTTTCTCCGGGACCGGTCCTACGAGCAGTACTTC,CASSGFLRDRSYEQYF
TRBV29-1,12,.,.,TRBJ1-3,TGCAGCGTTCAGGGTGACGGAAACACCATATATTTT,CSVQGDGNTIYF
TRBV30,13,.,.,TRBJ1-3,TGTGCCTGGAGACCGGGGGCTGGAAACACCATATATTTT,CAWRPGAGNTIYF
TRBV10-3,14,.,.,TRBJ2-3,TGTGCCACTGCCCCTTGGGCTTTAACAGATACGCAGTATTTT,CATAPWALTDTQYF
TRBV4-3,13,many,.,TRBJ2-3,TGCGCCAGCAGCCCCTTAGTTGCAGATACGCAGTATTTT,CASSPLVADTQYF
TRBV6-1,16,few,.,TRBJ1-3,TGTGCCAGCAGTGAAATGGTAACGGCCTCTGGAAACACCATATATTTT,CASSEMVTASGNTIYF
TRBV24-1,16,once,.,TRBJ2-1,TGTGCCACCAGTGATTTAGGCGGGGGCCGATACAATGAGCAGTTCTTC,CATSDLGGGRYNEQFF
TRBV7-9,12,.,TRBD1,TRBJ2-7,TGTGCCAGCAGCTTAGACAGGGGCGAGCAGTACTTC,CASSLDRGEQYF
TRBV7-2,13,.,.,TRBJ1-3,TGTGCCAGCAGCTTCCAGGGTGGAAACACCATATATTTT,CASSFQGGNTIYF
TRBV29-1,11,.,.,TRBJ1-3,TGCAGTGCCGGTTCTGGAAACACCATATATTTT,CSAGSGNTIYF
TRBV27,14,.,.,TRBJ1-2,TGTGCCAGCAGACCCCGGACAGCCTCTTATGGCTACACCTTC,CASRPRTASYGYTF
TRBV7-2,13,.,.,TRBJ2-7,TGTGCCAGCAGCTTAGTCCCTAGCTACGAGCAGTACTTC,CASSLVPSYEQYF
TRBV6-1,12,.,.,TRBJ1-5,TGTGCCGTACAGGGAGGCGAGCAGCCCCAGCATTTT,CAVQGGEQPQHF
TRBV20-1,15,once,.,TRBJ1-6,TGCAGTGCTTATATAGCGGAGGGGTGGAGGTCACCCCTCCACTTT,CSAYIAEGWRSPLHF